This T cell receptor (beta chain) was found in a study of blood T cell repertoires in COVID-19. Turning to the study itself: Some COVID-19 samples were acute and others convalescent; all came from the United States, Italy and Spain.

Assay: immunoSEQ multiplex PCR; the TCRdb copy retains only in-frame clones and omits some. Here the sample spans 70,000 to 95,000 clones, about 89% being singletons. The material sequenced was peripheral blood. The receptor was isolated from a man aged 70 or older with active or convalescent COVID-19.

CDR3 region: CASSHSFGGDQPQHF. As DNA, the CDR3 is TGTGCCAGCAGTCACTCCTTTGGAGGGGATCAGCCCCAGCATTTT. The genes are TRBV27 and TRBJ1-5; possibly TRBD1 for D (5 bases). Germline V gene sequence: CDR1 MNHEY, CDR2 SMNVEV (reference sequence). This CDR3 comprises 15 residues. Between the trimmed V and J ends, which lost 5 bases and 5 bases, there was a span of 16 bases.